This T cell receptor (beta chain) originates from a study of shared clonotypes between healthy human individuals. The deep-level immunoSEQ assay was used. The assay was immunoSEQ multiplex PCR, and TCRdb's table has in-frame clones only and misses some. The top ten clones hold 0.6% to 0.7% of a sample with under 1,100,000 clones, 78% of them seen once. This CDR3 is 15 amino acids long. The ends lost 4 bases at V and 8 bases at J; junction bases unmatched: 11. CDR1 is SGHNT and CDR2 is YYREEE in the germline V gene (reference sequence). This clone was found a few times. Sequencing used memory CD4+ T cells from PBMCs. The subset denotes: CD45RA-negative fraction. The gene calls are TRBV5-4 and TRBJ2-1, with TRBD1 identical over 8 bases. The receptor was isolated from a man aged 18 to 29 in good health. Some clones in this sample may be carry-over from other donors' samples. CDR3 DNA sequence: TGTGCCAGCAGCCAAGCCACAGGGGGTCGGGATGAGCAGTTCTTC. Its protein product is CASSQATGGRDEQFF.